This T cell receptor (beta chain) was sequenced in a study of Ad26.COV2.S vaccination and SARS-CoV-2 variants. Sequencing was performed with immunoSEQ multiplex PCR; in TCRdb, only in-frame clones are kept and a portion is missing. The data show under 95,000 clones, about four fifths seen once. The sequence was obtained from a human donor who had recovered from COVID-19. The sequencing here drew on peripheral blood, taken after recovery from COVID-19.

The CDR3 spells CASTSGGTDTQYF. The CDR3 nucleotides are TGTGCCAGCACCTCAGGGGGCACAGATACGCAGTATTTT. The chain joins TRBV12-3 or TRBV12-4 to TRBJ2-3; perhaps TRBD1 as D (6 bases). The germline V and J ends were trimmed by 7 bases and 1 base, with 9 bases remaining between them. The CDR3 runs 13 residues.